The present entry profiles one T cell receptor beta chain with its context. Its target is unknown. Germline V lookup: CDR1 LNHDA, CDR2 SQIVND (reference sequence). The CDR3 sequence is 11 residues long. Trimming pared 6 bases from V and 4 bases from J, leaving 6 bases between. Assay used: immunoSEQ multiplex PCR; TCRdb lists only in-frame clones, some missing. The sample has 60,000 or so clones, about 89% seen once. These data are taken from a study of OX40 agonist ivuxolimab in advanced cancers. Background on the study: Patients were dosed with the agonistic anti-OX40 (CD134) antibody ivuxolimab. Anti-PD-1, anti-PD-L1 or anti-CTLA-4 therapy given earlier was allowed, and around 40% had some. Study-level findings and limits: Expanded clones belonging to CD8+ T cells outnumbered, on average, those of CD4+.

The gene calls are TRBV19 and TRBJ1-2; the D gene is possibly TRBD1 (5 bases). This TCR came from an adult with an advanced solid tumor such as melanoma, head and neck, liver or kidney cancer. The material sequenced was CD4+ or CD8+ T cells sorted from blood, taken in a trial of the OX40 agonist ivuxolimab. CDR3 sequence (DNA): TGTGCCAGTAGGACAGTCTATGGCTACACCTTC. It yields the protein CASRTVYGYTF.